These T cell receptor beta chains were read from a single sample in a study of cytotoxic CD8 clonotypes in ibrutinib-treated CLL. Some clones are missing from TCRdb's copy, which holds only in-frame ones; the method was immunoSEQ multiplex PCR. Here the sample spans roughly 150,000 clones, 81% being singletons. The sequencing here drew on PBMCs, taken after 12 months of ibrutinib treatment. The receptor set was obtained from a human donor with chronic lymphocytic leukemia. The CDR3 runs from the conserved cysteine through the conserved F or W. D genes are given only for firm matches. For some rows the clone size is stated as once, few or many, or as a class when expanded; others skip it.

D gene,J gene,clone size,V gene,CDR3 protein,CDR3 DNA
TRBD2,TRBJ2-1,-,TRBV7-2,CASSLTSGRISSYNEQFF,TGTGCCAGCAGCTTGACTAGCGGGAGAATAAGCTCCTACAATGAGCAGTTCTTC
-,TRBJ1-5,-,TRBV19,CASNTGGRYNQPQHF,TGTGCCAGTAACACCGGCGGGAGGTATAATCAGCCCCAGCATTTT
TRBD2,TRBJ2-1,-,TRBV19,CASSSTSGRWAFFNEQFF,TGTGCCAGTAGCTCGACTAGCGGGAGATGGGCTTTTTTCAATGAGCAGTTCTTC
TRBD1,TRBJ1-1,-,TRBV2,CASSEGRDRGLAFF,TGTGCCAGCAGTGAAGGTCGGGACAGGGGGCTGGCTTTCTTT
-,TRBJ1-5,once,TRBV6-5,CASSPRVYPQHF,TGTGCCAGCAGTCCCAGGGTTTACCCCCAGCATTTT
TRBD1,TRBJ2-7,-,TRBV6-4,CASSDAWGTVHWREQYF,TGTGCCAGCAGTGACGCATGGGGGACAGTTCATTGGCGCGAGCAGTACTTC
-,TRBJ2-1,-,TRBV28,CASSLGQREQFF,TGTGCCAGCAGTTTAGGACAGCGTGAGCAGTTCTTC
-,TRBJ2-5,-,TRBV19,CASSTGGGLTGETQYF,TGTGCCAGTAGTACCGGGGGCGGACTGACGGGAGAGACCCAGTACTTC
-,TRBJ2-1,once,TRBV5-1,CASSLEASNEQFF,TGCGCCAGCAGCTTGGAAGCAAGCAATGAGCAGTTCTTC
-,TRBJ1-1,-,TRBV6-1,CASSEAYGPEAFF,TGTGCCAGCAGTGAAGCGTATGGCCCTGAAGCTTTCTTT
TRBD2,TRBJ2-5,-,TRBV28,CATSGLAGSKGAQYF,TGTGCCACCTCGGGACTAGCGGGGTCCAAAGGGGCCCAGTACTTC
-,TRBJ1-5,-,TRBV2,CASIRDSNQPQHF,TGTGCCAGCATCCGGGACAGCAATCAGCCCCAGCATTTT
TRBD2,TRBJ2-3,-,TRBV7-9,CASSLAGLGADTQYF,TGTGCCAGCAGCTTAGCGGGACTAGGGGCGGATACGCAGTATTTT
-,TRBJ1-1,-,TRBV5-1,CASRLLGGNTEAFF,TGCGCCAGCAGACTTCTGGGGGGTAACACTGAAGCTTTCTTT
-,TRBJ1-2,few,TRBV9,CASSPGWDGYTF,TGTGCCAGCAGCCCCGGTTGGGATGGCTACACCTTC
TRBD2,TRBJ2-4,-,TRBV19,CASKAYEREPGIQYF,TGTGCCAGTAAGGCGTACGAGCGGGAGCCCGGCATTCAGTACTTC
TRBD2,TRBJ2-1,-,TRBV7-3,CASSYPGGPGNEQFF,TGTGCCAGCAGCTATCCGGGGGGGCCCGGCAATGAGCAGTTCTTC
-,TRBJ1-2,-,TRBV30,CAWSGGREALNYGYTF,TGTGCCTGGAGTGGGGGGAGGGAGGCCCTTAACTATGGCTACACCTTC
TRBD2,TRBJ2-7,-,TRBV28,CASSPGGTGAYEQYF,TGTGCCAGCAGCCCCGGGGGGACGGGCGCCTACGAGCAGTACTTC
TRBD2,TRBJ2-3,-,TRBV9,CASSVEDGRALDTQYF,TGTGCCAGCAGCGTAGAGGACGGGAGGGCCTTAGATACGCAGTATTTT
-,TRBJ2-1,-,TRBV21-1,CASWEGNNEQFF,TGTGCCAGCTGGGAGGGGAACAATGAGCAGTTCTTC
-,TRBJ1-1,few,TRBV4-2,CASSQAASLEAFF,TGTGCCAGCAGCCAAGCGGCCAGCCTTGAAGCTTTCTTT
-,TRBJ1-5,-,TRBV4-1,CASSQVNGQPQHF,TGCGCCAGCAGCCAAGTAAATGGTCAGCCCCAGCATTTT
-,TRBJ1-1,-,TRBV5-5,CASTKTTEAFF,TGTGCCAGCACCAAGACGACTGAAGCTTTCTTT